This T cell receptor beta chain was retrieved from a study of cytomegalovirus exposure and HLA in healthy donors. In germline, CDR1 is SGHDT, CDR2 YYEEEE. This CDR3 has 15 residues. V lost 6 bases to trimming and J lost 2 bases, with 17 bases between them. Whole-study results and caveats: Cytomegalovirus-associated TCR beta chains were listed, numbering under 200.

Measured with immunoSEQ multiplex PCR; TCRdb has only the in-frame clones, and not every one. The sample lists some 170,000 clones, about 89% seen once, with 7.2% in the top ten. About this clone: No antigen is known for it.

The validation cohort, a group of more than 95 subjects, included the donors and was separate from the approximately 670-subject first cohort. The source material was PBMCs. This receptor was taken from a man aged 25 to 40 in good health and CMV-seropositive. The gene calls are TRBV5-6 and TRBJ1-2; tentatively, D is TRBD1 (6 bases). The CDR3 loop is CASTYRDLLNYGYTF. CDR3 coding DNA: TGTGCCAGCACCTACAGGGACCTCTTAAACTATGGCTACACCTTC.